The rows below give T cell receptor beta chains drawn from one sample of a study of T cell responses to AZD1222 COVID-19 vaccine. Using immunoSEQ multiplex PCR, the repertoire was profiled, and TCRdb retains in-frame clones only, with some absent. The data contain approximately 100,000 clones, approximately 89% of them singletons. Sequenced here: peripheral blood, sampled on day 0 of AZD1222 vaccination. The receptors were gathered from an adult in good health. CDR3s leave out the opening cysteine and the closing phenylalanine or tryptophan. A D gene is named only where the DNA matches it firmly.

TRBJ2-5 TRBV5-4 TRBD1 ASSLTGGFRETQY
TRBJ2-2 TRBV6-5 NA ASSYSDQGPGELF
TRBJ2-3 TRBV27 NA ASRLVGDTQY
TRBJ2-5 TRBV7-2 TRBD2 ASSPSGGPWETQY
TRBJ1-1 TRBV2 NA ASRAFAGRPF
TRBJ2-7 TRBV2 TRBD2 ASSEAGRAYEQY
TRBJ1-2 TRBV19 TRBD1 ASSQGGTDYGYT
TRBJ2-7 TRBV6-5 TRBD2 ASSSRLAGGGEQY
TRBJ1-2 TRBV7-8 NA ASSDDINYGYT
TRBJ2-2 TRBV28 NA ASSSGGIANTGELF
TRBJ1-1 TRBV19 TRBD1 ASSQGAFEAF
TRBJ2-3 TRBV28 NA ASSSFRGEGRDTQY
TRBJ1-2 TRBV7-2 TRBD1 ASSFGTGNYGYT
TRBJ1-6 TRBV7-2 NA ASSLRGSDSPLH
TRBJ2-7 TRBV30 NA AYKRSGSSYEQY
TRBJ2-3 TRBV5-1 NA ASSLVAQGVYTQY
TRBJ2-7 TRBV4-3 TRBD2 ASSHSSGSYEQY
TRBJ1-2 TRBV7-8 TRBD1 ASSHRGQGTDYGYT
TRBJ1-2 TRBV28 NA ASLNPPGPRANYGYT
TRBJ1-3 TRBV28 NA ASYLRGTGNTIY
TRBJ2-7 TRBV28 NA ASSLAPTYEQY
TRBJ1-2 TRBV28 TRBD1 ASTTGGNYGYT
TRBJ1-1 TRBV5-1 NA ASSKRDTEAF
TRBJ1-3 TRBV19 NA ASTRYSGNTIY
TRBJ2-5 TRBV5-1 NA ASAGTAGRETQY
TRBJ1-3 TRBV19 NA ASAPTVGNTIY
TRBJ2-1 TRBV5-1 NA ASSLRLDNEQF
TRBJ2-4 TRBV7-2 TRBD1 ASSVGSGQTYFQY
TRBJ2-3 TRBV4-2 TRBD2 ASSPPGLAVDTQY
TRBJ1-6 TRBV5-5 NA ASSSSGTGTFSHNSPLH
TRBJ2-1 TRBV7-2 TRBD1 ASSLGPPGGPDNEQF
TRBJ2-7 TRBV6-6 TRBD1 ASFGQDSSYEQY
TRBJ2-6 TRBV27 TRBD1 ASSRQTGAGANVLT
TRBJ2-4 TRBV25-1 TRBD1 ASSEFGTGGQNIQY
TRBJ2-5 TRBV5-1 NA ASSFHGQETQY
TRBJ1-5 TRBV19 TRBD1 ASTPTGFSNQPQH
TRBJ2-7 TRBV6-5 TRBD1 ASRLSGGLSYEQY
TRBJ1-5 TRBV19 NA ASRGGSRSNQPQH
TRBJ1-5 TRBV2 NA ASSSNSASNQPQH
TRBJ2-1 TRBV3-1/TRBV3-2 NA ASSGLRDSYNEQF
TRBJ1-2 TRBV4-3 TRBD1 ASSQEGRGNYGYT
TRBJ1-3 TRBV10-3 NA AISEAGALNTIY
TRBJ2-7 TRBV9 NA ASNAGTSHEQY
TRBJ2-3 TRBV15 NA ATSRDGAVGTTDTQY
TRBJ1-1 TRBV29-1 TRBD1 SVQTGMITEAF
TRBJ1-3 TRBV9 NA ASSVETRGGNTIY
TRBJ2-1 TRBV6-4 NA ASSDSNRGIGYNEQF
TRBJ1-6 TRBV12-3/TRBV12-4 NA ASSFGGGLH
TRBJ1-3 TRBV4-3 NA ASSQVVAGVRGNTIY
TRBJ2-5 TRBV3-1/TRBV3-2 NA ASSLLETQY